The source of this T cell receptor beta chain is a study of cytomegalovirus exposure and HLA in healthy donors. Overall study findings and caveats: Accounts indicate the classifier identified cytomegalovirus status with strong specificity and sensitivity. In an earlier analysis, most TCR beta V segments were productive about 87% or about 30% of the time.

Researchers ran the PCR with 60 Vbeta and 13 Jbeta primers. Sequencing used immunoSEQ multiplex PCR; TCRdb keeps in-frame clones, though not all of them. The sample carries approximately 150,000 clones, 77% recorded once. Note on this clone: The antigen is undetermined.

The material sequenced was PBMCs. The receptor was isolated from a woman aged 30 to 39 in good health and CMV-seropositive.

CDR3 coding DNA: TGTGCCAGCAGCCGAACCCCCGGGACTAGCGGGAAGGGTCTCTACGAGCAGTACTTC. This translates into CASSRTPGTSGKGLYEQYF. J is TRBJ2-7 and V is TRBV27; 13 bases fit TRBD2. The CDR3 sequence is 19 residues long. Unmatched junction bases numbered 17, after V lost 6 bases and J lost 3 bases. CDR1 is MNHEY, CDR2 SMNVEV, per germline (reference sequence).